This T cell receptor beta chain was sequenced during a study of blood T cells in healthy people across ages. Through a sample-barcoded 5' primer and a J-beta primer mix, a second PCR was run for roughly 7 to 12 cycles. MiXCR, applied by TCRdb to the 5' RACE reads, yields one record per CDR3 protein. There are 630,000 or so distinct CDR3 sequences in the sample; roughly 30% occur only once, and approximately 15% lies in the top ten. The CDR3 has 14 residues. Germline CDR1 SGHRS, CDR2 YFSETQ. Germline trimming cut 5 bases from V and 4 bases from J; bases unmatched to any gene: 4. This clonotype was observed a handful of times.

Specimen: blood. The J gene is TRBJ2-2, the V gene TRBV5-1, with 8 bases matching TRBD2. The clonotype comes from a woman of 80 years or more in good health. The CDR3 sequence is CASSRTSPTGELFF. For the CDR3, the DNA is TGCGCCAGCAGTCGGACTAGCCCCACCGGGGAGCTGTTTTTT. The entire variable domain, with the rest obtained from reference TRBV5-1 and TRBJ2-2, is as follows: KAGVTQTPRYLIKTRGQQVTLSCSPISGHRSVSWYQQTPGQGLQFLFEYFSETQRNKGNFPGRFSGRQFSNSRSEMNVSTLELGDSALYLCASSRTSPTGELFFGEGSRLTVL.